This is a list of T cell receptor beta chains from one sample in a study of T cells after yellow fever vaccination. TCRdb reanalysed the 5' RACE reads using MiXCR and keeps one entry per CDR3 protein. Here the sample spans about 400,000 distinct CDR3 sequences, under 7.5% being singletons. The starting material was PBMCs, obtained 5 days after the yellow fever booster vaccination. The receptors originated from a man younger than 45 who received the YFV17D yellow fever vaccine. CDR3s include the opening cysteine and the closing phenylalanine or tryptophan. Each record gives: D gene, J gene, V gene, clone size, CDR3 DNA, CDR3 protein. A D gene is named only where the DNA matches it firmly. Part of the rows lack a size; the others show once, few, many or a class for expanded clones.

- | TRBJ2-5 | TRBV15 | - | TGTGCCACCAGAACTCCGGTAGTGGAGACCCAGTACTTC | CATRTPVVETQYF
- | TRBJ2-3 | TRBV14 | many | TGTGCCAGCAGCCAATTCGACCCGAAGTATTTT | CASSQFDPKYF
TRBD1 | TRBJ2-2 | TRBV6-2/TRBV6-3 | many | TGTGCCAGCAGTTGGACAGGGGTCACCGGGGAGCTGTTTTTT | CASSWTGVTGELFF
TRBD1 | TRBJ2-3 | TRBV28 | few | TGTGCCAGCACCTTTACAGGGGGCGGCACAGATACGCAGTATTTT | CASTFTGGGTDTQYF
TRBD2 | TRBJ2-7 | TRBV7-2 | - | TGTGCCAGCAGCTCTCCCACTAGCGGGAGGGTATACGAGCAGTACTTC | CASSSPTSGRVYEQYF
TRBD2 | TRBJ2-1 | TRBV18 | few | TGTGCCAGCTCACCAGGACTAGCGGGAGGGAGGAATGAGCAGTTCTTC | CASSPGLAGGRNEQFF
- | TRBJ2-1 | TRBV25-1 | few | TGTGCCAGCAGTGAACAGGGGCTGGGAAACAATGAGCAGTTCTTC | CASSEQGLGNNEQFF
- | TRBJ2-1 | TRBV5-1 | few | TGCGCCAGCAGCGATGCCCAGCCGGGCAGCGACCAGTTCTTC | CASSDAQPGSDQFF
- | TRBJ2-7 | TRBV19 | few | TGTGCCAGTAGTACCAGCGGCGTGAGCTCCTACGAGCAGTACTTC | CASSTSGVSSYEQYF
TRBD2 | TRBJ2-1 | TRBV24-1 | - | TGTGCCACCAGTGATTCCAAAGCCGGGACTAGCGGGAGGATTAATGAGCAGTTCTTC | CATSDSKAGTSGRINEQFF
- | TRBJ1-5 | TRBV28 | many | TGTGCCAGCAGTTTGAGGGGGACCCCCCGCGCCCAGCATTTT | CASSLRGTPRAQHF
- | TRBJ2-7 | TRBV11-2 | many | TGTGCCAGCAGCTTAAGCACTAGCCAAGCCTACGAGCAGTACTTC | CASSLSTSQAYEQYF
- | TRBJ1-5 | TRBV11-2 | few | TGTGCCAGCAGCTTAGAGGACGGCAGCAATCAGCCCCAGCATTTT | CASSLEDGSNQPQHF
- | TRBJ2-7 | TRBV6-2/TRBV6-3 | few | TGTGCCAGCAGAAGTGGCGGACCCCCAACCTACGAGCAGTACTTC | CASRSGGPPTYEQYF
TRBD2 | TRBJ2-3 | TRBV29-1 | many | TGCAGCGGGGGGGGAGATACGCAGTATTTT | CSGGGDTQYF
- | TRBJ2-7 | TRBV7-2 | few | TGTGCCAGCAGCGCGTACTTTAGCTCCTACGAGCAGTACTTC | CASSAYFSSYEQYF
- | TRBJ1-2 | TRBV18 | many | TGTGCCAGCTCACTAAGGGTGGGCTATGGCTACACCTTC | CASSLRVGYGYTF
- | TRBJ2-5 | TRBV5-1 | few | TGCGCCAGCAGCTTGGAACCTGGAGGGGGCGGAGAGACCCAGTACTTC | CASSLEPGGGGETQYF
- | TRBJ2-1 | TRBV2 | many | TGTGCCAGCAGGATGGCGGGTATCTACAATGAGCAGTTCTTC | CASRMAGIYNEQFF
- | TRBJ2-3 | TRBV7-9 | many | TGTGCCAGCAGCCAGGGGTCGTCAGCTACGCAGTATTTT | CASSQGSSATQYF
- | TRBJ2-6 | TRBV28 | - | TGTGCCAGCAGTCTACTCCGTGGGGCCAACGTCCTGACTTTC | CASSLLRGANVLTF
- | TRBJ1-5 | TRBV12-3/TRBV12-4 | - | TGTGCCAGCAGTTTAGGGGGACCCGAAACGAATCAGCCCCAGCATTTT | CASSLGGPETNQPQHF
- | TRBJ1-1 | TRBV20-1 | few | TGCAGTGCTGGGGACGGCGAAGCTTTCTTT | CSAGDGEAFF
TRBD2 | TRBJ2-1 | TRBV7-3 | few | TGTGCCAGCAGCTTAAGCCCCGGACTAGCCAATGAGCAGTTCTTC | CASSLSPGLANEQFF
- | TRBJ2-7 | TRBV6-5 | - | TGTGCCAGCAGTTTCCAACGAACGTCCGAGCAGTACTTC | CASSFQRTSEQYF
TRBD1 | TRBJ2-7 | TRBV15 | many | TGTGCCACCAGCCAAGGACAGGGGGTGGAATACGAGCAGTACTTC | CATSQGQGVEYEQYF
TRBD1 | TRBJ2-2 | TRBV11-2 | few | TGTGCCAGCAGCAGCTTAGTGGGACAGACCAACACCGGGGAGCTGTTTTTT | CASSSLVGQTNTGELFF
- | TRBJ2-7 | TRBV5-1 | - | TGCGCCAGCAGCACTACCGCGGGGACTTGGACCTACGAGCAGTACTTC | CASSTTAGTWTYEQYF
TRBD2 | TRBJ2-1 | TRBV7-9 | many | TGTGCCAGCAGCCCGAGGACTAGCGAGGTCAATGAGCAGTTCTTC | CASSPRTSEVNEQFF
TRBD2 | TRBJ2-5 | TRBV20-1 | - | TGCAGTGCTCGCCCCGGGGGGGAAGAGACCCAGTACTTC | CSARPGGEETQYF
- | TRBJ2-5 | TRBV7-2 | many | TGTGCCAGCAGTTTGTTCGGAGAGACCCAGTACTTC | CASSLFGETQYF
- | TRBJ2-3 | TRBV7-3 | many | TGTGCCAGCAGCCCGACGTTGGAACTCACAGATACGCAGTATTTT | CASSPTLELTDTQYF
- | TRBJ2-3 | TRBV7-2 | once | TGTGCCAGCAGCCCCGCTGGCACAGATACGCAGTATTTT | CASSPAGTDTQYF
TRBD2 | TRBJ2-2 | TRBV12-3/TRBV12-4 | many | TGTGCCAGCAGTCTCGGGACAGTCCTGCGACTAGCGGTCGGCGGGGAGCTGTTTTTT | CASSLGTVLRLAVGGELFF
- | TRBJ2-3 | TRBV5-1 | many | TGCGCCAGCAGCAGGCGACGGGATTCCGGCACAGATACGCAGTATTTT | CASSRRRDSGTDTQYF
TRBD1 | TRBJ2-1 | TRBV7-2 | few | TGTGCCAGCAGCCCGGACAGGGCGTACGCCTACAATGAGCAGTTCTTC | CASSPDRAYAYNEQFF
- | TRBJ1-1 | TRBV20-1 | few | TGCAGTGCAGCGCAGGGGATGAACACTGAAGCTTTCTTT | CSAAQGMNTEAFF
- | TRBJ2-5 | TRBV18 | - | TGTGCCAGCTCACGTGTTTTGCAAGAGACCCAGTACTTC | CASSRVLQETQYF
TRBD1 | TRBJ2-1 | TRBV19 | few | TGTGCCAGCCAGGGGGCTGTGAATAATGAGCAGTTCTTC | CASQGAVNNEQFF
TRBD2 | TRBJ2-5 | TRBV2 | few | TGTGCCAGTCCTGGACTAGCGGGAGTCTATGAGACCCAGTACTTC | CASPGLAGVYETQYF
- | TRBJ2-5 | TRBV7-9 | few | TGTGCCAGCAGCTCGTCGGGGCCGGAGACCCAGTACTTC | CASSSSGPETQYF
- | TRBJ1-3 | TRBV5-1 | few | TGCGCCAGCAGCTTGAACCCTGCCGGGACAACTGGAAACACCATATATTTT | CASSLNPAGTTGNTIYF
- | TRBJ2-3 | TRBV28 | - | TGTGCCAGCAGTTTAAAGGTCCCCAATACGCAGTATTTT | CASSLKVPNTQYF
- | TRBJ2-1 | TRBV7-2 | few | TGTGCCAGCAGCTTAGAAGCTGAAGCCTTCAATGAGCAGTTCTTC | CASSLEAEAFNEQFF
- | TRBJ2-2 | TRBV5-4 | many | TGTGCCAGCAGCTCCAGGGGGGCGAACACCGGGGAGCTGTTTTTT | CASSSRGANTGELFF
- | TRBJ2-6 | TRBV5-1 | few | TGCGCCAGCAGCTTGGCTCAAACGCGCGGGGCCAACGTCCTGACTTTC | CASSLAQTRGANVLTF